A single sample gave rise to the 6 T cell receptor beta chains below, sequenced in a study of a mutant IDH1 vaccine in newly diagnosed glioma. Their cognate antigens are unknown. Time point denoted: week 11, during vaccination. In every dose of vaccine, 300 ug of mutant IDH1 20-mer peptide was given alongside topical imiquimod. TCRdb's copy holds only in-frame clones and misses some; the assay was immunoSEQ multiplex PCR. Found here are tens of thousands of clones, around 83% of them singletons; the top ten hold about 2.2%. Sequencing was performed on PBMCs, taken from a glioma patient whose treatment included an IDH1 peptide vaccine. Every receptor here comes from a man in his forties or fifties with glioma.

The gene calls are TRBV27 and TRBJ2-7; TRBD1 is a possible D gene (6 bases). This CDR3 region has 16 residues. V lost 1 base to trimming and J lost 0 bases, with 13 bases between them. Germline CDR1 is MNHEY and CDR2 is SMNVEV (reference sequence). CDR3 in DNA: TGTGCCAGCAGTTTATACACAGGGTCGAGCTCCTACGAGCAGTACTTC. It specifies CASSLYTGSSSYEQYF.

This clone showed up just once. CDR3 in amino acids: CASRPTGGDSYNEQFF. For the CDR3, the DNA is TGTGCCAGCAGACCCACAGGGGGCGACTCCTACAATGAGCAGTTCTTC. This sequence joins TRBV14 and TRBJ2-1; 9 positions match TRBD1. V lost 6 bases, J lost 0 bases, and 6 bases stayed unmatched. Germline values: CDR1 SGHDN, CDR2 FVKESK. The CDR3 has 16 amino acids.

V is TRBV29-1 and J is TRBJ1-6; tentative D call: TRBD1 (5 bases). The CDR3 spans 14 residues. V was trimmed by 4 bases and J by 7 bases, leaving 14 bases between them. The germline V gene encodes CDR1 SQVTM and CDR2 ANQGSEA. This CDR3 is CSVVVGASNSPLHF. In DNA, the CDR3 is TGCAGCGTTGTGGTAGGGGCGTCGAATTCACCCCTCCACTTT.

The chain employs TRBV19 and TRBJ2-7; TRBD1 matches 8 bases. Trimming removed 1 base from V and 5 bases from J; junction bases left unmatched: 7. CDR3 size: 15 residues. In germline, CDR1 is LNHDA, CDR2 SQIVND (reference sequence). The CDR3 here is CASSIASTGVDEQYF. The DNA for the CDR3 is TGTGCCAGTAGTATAGCTTCGACAGGGGTCGACGAGCAGTACTTC. The entire variable domain, with the rest obtained from reference TRBV19 and TRBJ2-7, is as follows: DGGITQSPKYLFRKEGQNVTLSCEQNLNHDAMYWYRQDPGQGLRLIYYSQIVNDFQKGDIAEGYSVSREKKESFPLTVTSAQKNPTAFYLCASSIASTGVDEQYFGPGTRLTVT.

The gene calls are TRBV7-9 and TRBJ2-1; TRBD1 matches at 8 bases. V lost 5 bases, J lost 0 bases, and 3 bases stayed unmatched. The CDR3 consists of 15 residues. Germline CDR1 is SEHNR and CDR2 is FQNEAQ (reference sequence). DNA for the CDR3: TGTGCCAGCAGCCAGGGACAGGCCTCCTACAATGAGCAGTTCTTC. It encodes CASSQGQASYNEQFF.

The chain links TRBV29-1 to TRBJ2-7, with TRBD1 identical over 7 bases. With 6 bases clipped from V and 2 bases from J, the junction kept 10 bases outside the gene matches. This CDR3 is 14 amino acids long. Germline V lookup: CDR1 SQVTM, CDR2 ANQGSEA. The CDR3 region has the DNA TGCAGCGTGTCCCATTACAGGGGCCCCTACGAGCAGTACTTC. Translation gives CSVSHYRGPYEQYF.